This TCR beta chain was documented in a study of blood T cell repertoires in COVID-19. Overall study context: Collection of acute and convalescent COVID-19 samples took place in the United States, Italy and Spain.

Those who participated ranged in age from roughly 18 to 89 years and resided in about two dozen US areas. Either two negative PCRs, clearance, or symptom resolution qualified Cohort 3 donors as recovered. The CDR3 runs to 14 residues. CDR1 LGHDT and CDR2 YNNKEL come from the germline V gene (reference sequence). The junction had 6 bases not matched to a gene; V was cut back by 3 bases and J by 10 bases. Authors' methods: Amplification with reference gene primers provided the estimates of nucleated cell counts. Assay used: immunoSEQ multiplex PCR; TCRdb lists only in-frame clones, some missing. D and trimming were read from the DNA, whereas the V and J calls and clone size are those reported in that table. Among 200,000 to 250,000 clones listed, about 80% were seen once.

This clonotype was sampled from a man in his forties or fifties who had recovered from COVID-19. The specimen sequenced was PBMCs or T cells enriched from blood (not recorded which). The rearrangement links TRBV3-1 (or the pseudogene TRBV3-2) to TRBJ1-6, with 7 bases matching TRBD1. CDR3 protein: CASSHTGALSPLHF. The CDR3, as DNA: TGTGCCAGCAGCCACACAGGGGCCCTCTCACCCCTCCACTTT.